This note documents a single T cell receptor beta chain sequence. The target antigen is unknown. The method was immunoSEQ multiplex PCR; TCRdb's version includes in-frame clones alone and lacks a portion of them. This table holds tens of thousands of clones, less than 85% found once. V shed 1 base and J shed 1 base, with 13 bases lying between them. This CDR3 comprises 16 residues. The germline gives CDR1 SGHVS, CDR2 FNYEAQ. This specimen belongs to a study of OX40 agonist ivuxolimab in advanced cancers. General study results and limits: Clonal expansion in partial responders at 0.1-3.0 mg/kg ranked among the lowest.

The chain carries TRBV7-6 and TRBJ2-5; D not resolved. The clonotype was recovered from an adult with an advanced solid tumor such as melanoma, head and neck, liver or kidney cancer. The sample here was CD4+ or CD8+ T cells sorted from blood, taken in a trial of the OX40 agonist ivuxolimab. As DNA, the CDR3 is TGTGCCAGCAGCTTAGGTTGGTTTCCCACCCAAGAGACCCAGTACTTC. Amino acid sequence: CASSLGWFPTQETQYF.